These 2 T cell receptor beta chains share one sample of origin, sequenced in a study of graft-versus-host responses after intestinal transplantation (dated by TCRdb to the early 2020s). The library was prepared using the immunoSEQ multiplex PCR assay. TCRdb took this table from immuneACCESS and kept in-frame rearrangements with V and J called. Such tables lack part of the clones; where checked against another copy, unresolved V genes explain under half of the gap, and the rest is unexplained. For this sample the table gives about 97,000 clones, of which around 93% were detected only once. Of the sample, approximately 0.07% falls within the top ten clones. These receptors lack a known antigen. The time point label here, explained by the study, means: cells obtained before transplantation from donor or recipient. This sample comprised unstimulated CD8+ T cells sorted from spleen or lymph node cells, obtained before transplant. Every receptor here comes from a human donor who was the organ donor for an intestinal transplant.

This chain joins TRBV15 and TRBJ2-1, with a tentative D call TRBD2 (5 bases). Germline values: CDR1 LNHNV, CDR2 YYDKDF (reference sequence). The CDR3 is 13 residues long. Trimming stripped 1 base from V and 9 bases from J, with 10 bases between. DNA of the CDR3: TGTGCCACCAGCAGAGGGACGCGGGCTGAGCAGTTCTTC. Translating gives CATSRGTRAEQFF.

The chain recombines TRBV4-1 with TRBJ1-1, with TRBD1 matching over 11 bases. This CDR3 spans 16 amino acids. Germline CDR1 and CDR2: MGHRA and YSYEKL. The V gene end was trimmed by 6 bases and the J gene end by 5 bases; junction bases not matched to a gene: 11. The CDR3 here is CASRHEGQGVRTEAFF. The CDR3 bases are TGCGCCAGCAGACATGAGGGACAGGGGGTGAGGACTGAAGCTTTCTTT.